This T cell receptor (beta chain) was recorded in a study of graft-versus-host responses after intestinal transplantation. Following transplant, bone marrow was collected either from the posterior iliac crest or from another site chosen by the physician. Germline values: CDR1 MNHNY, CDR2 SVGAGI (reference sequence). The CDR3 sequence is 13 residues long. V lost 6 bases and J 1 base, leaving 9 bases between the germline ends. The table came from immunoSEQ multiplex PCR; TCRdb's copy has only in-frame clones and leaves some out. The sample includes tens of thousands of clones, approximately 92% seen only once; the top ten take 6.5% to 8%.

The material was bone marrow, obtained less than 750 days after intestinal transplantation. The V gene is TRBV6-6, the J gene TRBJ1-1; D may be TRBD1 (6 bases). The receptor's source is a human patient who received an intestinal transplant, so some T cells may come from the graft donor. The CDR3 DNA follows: TGTGCCAGCAGCCTGACAGGGAACACTGAAGCTTTCTTT. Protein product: CASSLTGNTEAFF.